This T cell receptor (beta chain) is drawn from a study of blood T cell repertoires in COVID-19. CDR3 length: 14 residues. Losses at the gene ends were 5 bases for V and 4 bases for J; bases not matched to a gene: 7. CDR1 MNHEY and CDR2 SVGAGI come from the germline V gene. Original processing methods: Amplification of reference gene primers was used by the study to estimate nucleated cell counts. Assay: immunoSEQ multiplex PCR; the TCRdb copy retains only in-frame clones and omits some. The D gene and trimming were derived from the DNA, and the V and J assignments and clone size from that table. Here the sample spans around 46,000 clones, roughly four fifths being singletons.

The chain links TRBV6-5 to TRBJ1-2; TRBD1 matches at 7 bases. The source of this sequence is a man in his forties or fifties with acute or convalescent COVID-19. The sample was peripheral blood. CDR3 in DNA: TGTGCCAGCAGTCCGGGACAGTTCTTCTATGGCTACACCTTC. It is translated as CASSPGQFFYGYTF.